This T cell receptor (beta chain) was captured by sequencing in a study of T cell responses to AZD1222 COVID-19 vaccine. Background on the study: Pooling was applied to second doses at about 4 or about 12 weeks. Findings of the study overall: Nearly half of the spike-specific TCRs reportedly recognize variant regions that carry no mutations. Donors were largely white British and mainly female; clonal diversity was possibly underestimated. Repertoires were obtained only post-peak T cell response.

With 4 bases removed from V and 0 bases from J, the gap between germline ends came to 11 bases. CDR3 size: 15 residues. Germline assignment: CDR1 ENHRY and CDR2 SYGVKD. The table came from immunoSEQ multiplex PCR; TCRdb's copy has only in-frame clones and leaves some out. Among approximately 130,000 clones listed, roughly nine tenths were seen once. Of note for this clone: Its target is not known.

The chain is built from TRBV10-3 and TRBJ2-3, with D maybe TRBD2 (5 bases). The sequences come from peripheral blood, collected on day 0 of AZD1222 vaccination. The clonotype originates from an adult in good health. CDR3 nucleotides: TGTGCCATCAGTGGTCTAGCAGAAAGCACAGATACGCAGTATTTT. As protein: CAISGLAESTDTQYF.